This TCR beta chain was identified in a study of blood T cell repertoires in COVID-19. Turning to the study itself: Acute and convalescent COVID-19 specimens originated in the United States, Italy and Spain. Nucleic acid was either cDNA or gDNA, and it came from T cells, B-cell-depleted T cells, or PBMCs.

In the authors' methods: Reference gene primer amplification gave estimated nucleated cell counts. The data were produced by immunoSEQ multiplex PCR, yet TCRdb's version contains in-frame clones alone and is incomplete. V, J and clone size reflect that table, while D and trimming were determined from the DNA. Here the sample spans 150,000 to 200,000 clones, around 87% being singletons. The CDR3 sequence is 15 residues long. The germline V gene has CDR1 MNHEY and CDR2 SMNVEV (reference sequence). V lost 4 bases, J lost 2 bases, and 13 bases lay in between. Seattle patient enrollment occurred during active infection, with longitudinal follow-up thereafter.

This chain joins TRBV27 and TRBJ2-3, with D unclear. Sequencing input: peripheral blood. The TCR sequence derives from a man in his 60s with COVID-19, enrolled during active disease. CDR3 region: CASSSRRGPTDTQYF. CDR3 nucleotide sequence: TGTGCCAGCAGTTCGCGGCGCGGCCCCACAGATACGCAGTATTTT.